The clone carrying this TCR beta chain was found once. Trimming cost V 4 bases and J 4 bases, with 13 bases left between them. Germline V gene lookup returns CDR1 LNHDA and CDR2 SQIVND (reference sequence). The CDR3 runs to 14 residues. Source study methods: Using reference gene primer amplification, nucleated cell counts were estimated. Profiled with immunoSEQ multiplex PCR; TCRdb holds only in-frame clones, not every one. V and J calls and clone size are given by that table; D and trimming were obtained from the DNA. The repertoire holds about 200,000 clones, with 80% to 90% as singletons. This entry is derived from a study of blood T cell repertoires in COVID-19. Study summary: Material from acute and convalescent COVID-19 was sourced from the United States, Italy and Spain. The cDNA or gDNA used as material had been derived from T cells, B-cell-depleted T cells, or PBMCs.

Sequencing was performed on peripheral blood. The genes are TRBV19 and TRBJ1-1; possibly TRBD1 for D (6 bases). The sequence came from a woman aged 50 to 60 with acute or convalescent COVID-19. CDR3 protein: CASSTGAGFTEAFF. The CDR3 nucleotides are TGTGCCAGTAGTACAGGGGCAGGGTTCACTGAAGCTTTCTTT. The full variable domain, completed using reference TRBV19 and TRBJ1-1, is DGGITQSPKYLFRKEGQNVTLSCEQNLNHDAMYWYRQDPGQGLRLIYYSQIVNDFQKGDIAEGYSVSREKKESFPLTVTSAQKNPTAFYLCASSTGAGFTEAFFGQGTRLTVV.